Listed below are T cell receptor beta chains from one sample, sequenced in a study of a mutant IDH1 vaccine in newly diagnosed glioma. No antigens are known for them. Generated by immunoSEQ multiplex PCR, the TCRdb table keeps only in-frame clones and is missing some. Of about 48,000 clones detected, 65% to 80% appear once; the ten largest clones hold approximately 6.8%. Sequenced here: PBMCs, sampled from a glioma patient whose treatment included an IDH1 peptide vaccine. The receptor set was obtained from a man in his forties with glioma. Both conserved end residues are part of each CDR3. The order of the fields is D gene, CDR3 length, V gene, clone size, J gene, CDR3 protein, CDR3 DNA. A D gene is named only where the DNA matches it firmly. Clone size is given for some rows only: seen once, a few or many times, or a class if the clone is expanded.

.	14	TRBV5-4	.	TRBJ1-2	CASSLDRSYYGYTF	TGTGCCAGCAGCTTGGATAGGAGCTACTATGGCTACACCTTC
TRBD1	16	TRBV27	once	TRBJ1-6	CASRRRTGPYNSPLHF	TGTGCCAGCAGACGAAGGACAGGTCCCTATAATTCACCCCTCCACTTT
TRBD2	13	TRBV25-1	.	TRBJ2-5	CASGTGLGETQYF	TGTGCCAGCGGGACGGGACTAGGAGAGACCCAGTACTTC
.	21	TRBV2	.	TRBJ1-6	CASSEPGGHRALGSYNSPLHF	TGTGCCAGCAGTGAACCGGGGGGTCACAGGGCATTAGGGTCCTATAATTCACCCCTCCACTTT
TRBD1	16	TRBV5-4	.	TRBJ2-2	CASSPGQTANTGELFF	TGTGCCAGCAGCCCGGGACAGACCGCGAACACCGGGGAGCTGTTTTTT
.	13	TRBV7-9	few	TRBJ2-5	CASSLHKNWTQYF	TGTGCCAGCAGCTTACACAAGAATTGGACCCAGTACTTC
.	14	TRBV10-3	once	TRBJ1-5	CAISETWLDQPQHF	TGTGCCATCAGTGAGACCTGGCTTGATCAGCCCCAGCATTTT
TRBD1	15	TRBV27	.	TRBJ1-1	CASSDSRTGTTGAFF	TGTGCCAGCAGTGATTCGAGGACAGGGACAACTGGGGCTTTCTTT
.	15	TRBV6-4	.	TRBJ1-4	CASILGFLKLSGLFF	TGTGCCAGCATCCTGGGGTTCCTTAAGTTGTCAGGACTGTTTTTT
TRBD1	16	TRBV5-6	.	TRBJ1-2	CASSLGRTGPNYGYTF	TGTGCCAGCAGCTTGGGTCGGACAGGCCCTAACTATGGCTACACCTTC
.	16	TRBV4-1	.	TRBJ2-3	CASSQGWGSVADTQYF	TGCGCCAGCAGCCAAGGGTGGGGCAGTGTCGCAGATACGCAGTATTTT
.	13	TRBV18	.	TRBJ1-4	CASSSQVNEKLFF	TGTGCCAGCTCGAGTCAGGTTAATGAAAAACTGTTTTTT
.	14	TRBV19	.	TRBJ1-4	CASSEVGDREKLFF	TGTGCCAGTAGTGAGGTTGGGGATCGGGAAAAACTGTTTTTT
.	17	TRBV2	.	TRBJ1-2	CASGMRPLTSSNYGYTF	TGTGCCAGCGGGATGAGGCCGCTGACGAGTTCTAACTATGGCTACACCTTC
TRBD1	15	TRBV27	.	TRBJ2-5	CASSSLQGALETQYF	TGTGCCAGCAGCTCACTACAGGGGGCCCTTGAGACCCAGTACTTC
TRBD2	15	TRBV5-6	few	TRBJ2-5	CASSQTSGYQETQYF	TGTGCCAGCAGCCAGACTAGCGGGTACCAAGAGACCCAGTACTTC
TRBD1	12	TRBV29-1	.	TRBJ1-2	CSAVDRTYGYTF	TGCAGCGCCGTGGACAGGACCTATGGCTACACCTTC
.	13	TRBV15	.	TRBJ2-4	CATSREQGGIQYF	TGTGCCACCAGCAGAGAGCAGGGCGGCATTCAGTACTTC
TRBD1	15	TRBV6-1	once	TRBJ1-6	CASSELDRGNSPLHF	TGTGCCAGCAGTGAATTGGACAGGGGGAATTCACCCCTCCACTTT
.	11	TRBV30	.	TRBJ2-5	CAWDDQETQYF	TGTGCCTGGGACGACCAAGAGACCCAGTACTTC
.	16	TRBV6-5	.	TRBJ1-6	CASSYSGQIPNSPLHF	TGTGCCAGCAGTTACTCGGGCCAGATACCTAATTCACCCCTCCACTTT
TRBD2	16	TRBV7-7	.	TRBJ2-1	CASSLTGGRSYNEQFF	TGTGCTAGCAGCTTAACGGGGGGGCGGTCCTACAATGAGCAGTTCTTC
.	17	TRBV18	.	TRBJ1-1	CASSPNPGDGMNTEAFF	TGTGCCAGCTCGCCGAACCCGGGGGATGGGATGAACACTGAAGCTTTCTTT
TRBD1	14	TRBV19	once	TRBJ1-2	CASSRTGENYGYTF	TGTGCCAGTAGCAGGACAGGGGAGAACTATGGCTACACCTTC
.	14	TRBV27	.	TRBJ1-1	CASSPGHPYSWAFF	TGTGCCAGCAGCCCCGGACACCCGTATAGTTGGGCTTTCTTT
.	14	TRBV30	.	TRBJ2-2	CAWIVAGNTGELFF	TGTGCCTGGATAGTTGCGGGGAACACCGGGGAGCTGTTTTTT
.	15	TRBV7-8	.	TRBJ2-4	CASSVGGGAKNIQYF	TGTGCCAGCAGTGTGGGCGGGGGCGCGAAAAACATTCAGTACTTC
.	14	TRBV18	.	TRBJ2-5	CASSPVVFQETQYF	TGTGCCAGCTCACCAGTCGTATTCCAAGAGACCCAGTACTTC
.	12	TRBV10-3	.	TRBJ1-1	CAISEQNTEAFF	TGTGCCATCAGTGAGCAGAACACTGAAGCTTTCTTT
.	13	TRBV14	.	TRBJ1-3	CASSQFRINTIYF	TGTGCCAGCAGCCAGTTCCGCATAAACACCATATATTTT
TRBD1	15	TRBV5-1	.	TRBJ2-7	CASSQGGTLGYEQYF	TGCGCCAGCAGTCAAGGGGGCACCTTGGGCTACGAGCAGTACTTC
.	15	TRBV5-1	.	TRBJ2-7	CASSLVSDSADEQYF	TGCGCCAGCAGCTTGGTATCGGATTCAGCCGACGAGCAGTACTTC
.	15	TRBV9	.	TRBJ2-1	CASSEGVAGWNEQFF	TGTGCCAGCAGCGAAGGGGTGGCGGGGTGGAATGAGCAGTTCTTC
.	15	TRBV2	.	TRBJ1-4	CASSPDRHQGEKLFF	TGTGCCAGCAGCCCCGACAGACACCAGGGGGAAAAACTGTTTTTT
.	16	TRBV4-1	once	TRBJ2-5	CASSQEGGAREGTQYF	TGCGCCAGCAGCCAGGAGGGGGGGGCCCGTGAAGGGACCCAGTACTTC